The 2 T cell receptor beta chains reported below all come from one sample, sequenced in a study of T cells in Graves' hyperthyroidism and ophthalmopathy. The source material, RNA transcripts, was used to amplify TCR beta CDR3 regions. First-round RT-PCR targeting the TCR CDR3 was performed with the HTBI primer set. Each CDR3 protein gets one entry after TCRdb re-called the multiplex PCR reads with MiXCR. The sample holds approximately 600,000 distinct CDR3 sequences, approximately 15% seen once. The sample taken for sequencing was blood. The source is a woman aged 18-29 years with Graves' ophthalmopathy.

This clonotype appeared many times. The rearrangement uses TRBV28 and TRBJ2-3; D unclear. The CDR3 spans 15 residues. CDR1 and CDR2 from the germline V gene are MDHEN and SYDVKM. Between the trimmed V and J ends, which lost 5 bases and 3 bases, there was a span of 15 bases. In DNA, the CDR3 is TGTGCCAGCAGTCAATTAGCCGGCCCTACAGATACGCAGTATTTT. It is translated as CASSQLAGPTDTQYF.

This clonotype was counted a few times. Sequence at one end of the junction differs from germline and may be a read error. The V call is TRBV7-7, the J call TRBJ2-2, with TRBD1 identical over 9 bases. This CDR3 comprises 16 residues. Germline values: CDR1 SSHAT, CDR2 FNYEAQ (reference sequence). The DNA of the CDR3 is TGTGCTAGCAGCCCCTGGACAGGGGCGGACACCGGGGAGCTGTTTTTT. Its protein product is CASSPWTGADTGELFF.